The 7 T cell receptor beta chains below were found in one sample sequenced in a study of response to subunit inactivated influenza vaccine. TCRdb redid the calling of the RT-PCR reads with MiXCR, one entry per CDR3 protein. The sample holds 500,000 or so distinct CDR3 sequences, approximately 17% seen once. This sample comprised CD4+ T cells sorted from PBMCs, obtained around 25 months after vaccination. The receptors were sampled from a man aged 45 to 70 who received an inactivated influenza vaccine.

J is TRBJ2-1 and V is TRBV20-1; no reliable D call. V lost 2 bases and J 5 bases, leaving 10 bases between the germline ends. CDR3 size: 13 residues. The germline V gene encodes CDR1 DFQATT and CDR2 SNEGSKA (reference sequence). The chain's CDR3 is CSARWANNNEQFF. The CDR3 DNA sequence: TGCAGTGCTAGATGGGCTAACAACAATGAGCAGTTCTTC.

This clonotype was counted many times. CDR3 in amino acids: CASSLGTGENIQYF. The CDR3 DNA sequence: TGCGCCAGCAGCTTGGGGACAGGGGAGAACATTCAGTACTTC. V usage is TRBV5-1 and J usage is TRBJ2-4; TRBD1 matches 9 bases. Germline CDR1 SGHRS, CDR2 YFSETQ. This CDR3 comprises 14 residues. Trimming cost V 0 bases and J 7 bases; bases outside gene matches: 2.

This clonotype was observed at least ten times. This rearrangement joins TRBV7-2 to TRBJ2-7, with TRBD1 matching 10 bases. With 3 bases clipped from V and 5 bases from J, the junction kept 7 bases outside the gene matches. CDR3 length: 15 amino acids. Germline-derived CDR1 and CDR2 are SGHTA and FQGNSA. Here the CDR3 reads CASSFRGQGVHEQYF. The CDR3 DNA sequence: TGTGCCAGCAGCTTCCGCGGACAGGGGGTTCACGAGCAGTACTTC.

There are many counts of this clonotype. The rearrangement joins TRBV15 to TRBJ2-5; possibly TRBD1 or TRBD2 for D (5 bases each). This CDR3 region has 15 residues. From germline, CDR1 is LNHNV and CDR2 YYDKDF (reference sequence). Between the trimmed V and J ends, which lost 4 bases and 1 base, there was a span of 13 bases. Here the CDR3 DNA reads TGTGCCACCAGCACCCGGGTGGGGGTCCAAGAGACCCAGTACTTC. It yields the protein CATSTRVGVQETQYF.

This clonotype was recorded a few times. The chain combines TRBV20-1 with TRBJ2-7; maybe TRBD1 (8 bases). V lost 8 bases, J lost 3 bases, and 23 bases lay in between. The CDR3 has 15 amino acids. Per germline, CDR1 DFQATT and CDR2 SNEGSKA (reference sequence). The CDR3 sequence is CSRTDYRGGNYEQYF. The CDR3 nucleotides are TGCAGTCGGACCGATTACAGGGGGGGGAACTACGAGCAGTACTTC.

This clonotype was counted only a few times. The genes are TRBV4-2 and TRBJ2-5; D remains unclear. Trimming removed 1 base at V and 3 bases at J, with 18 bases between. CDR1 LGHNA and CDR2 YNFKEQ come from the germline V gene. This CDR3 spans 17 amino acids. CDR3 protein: CASSQGGNMRSEETQYF. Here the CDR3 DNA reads TGTGCCAGCAGCCAAGGCGGTAACATGCGATCCGAAGAGACCCAGTACTTC.

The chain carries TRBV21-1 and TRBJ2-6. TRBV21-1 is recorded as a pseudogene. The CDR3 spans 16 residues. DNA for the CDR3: TGTGCCAGCAGCAAATTGAAGGTCTCTGGGGCCAACGTCCTGACTTTC. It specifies CASSKLKVSGANVLTF.